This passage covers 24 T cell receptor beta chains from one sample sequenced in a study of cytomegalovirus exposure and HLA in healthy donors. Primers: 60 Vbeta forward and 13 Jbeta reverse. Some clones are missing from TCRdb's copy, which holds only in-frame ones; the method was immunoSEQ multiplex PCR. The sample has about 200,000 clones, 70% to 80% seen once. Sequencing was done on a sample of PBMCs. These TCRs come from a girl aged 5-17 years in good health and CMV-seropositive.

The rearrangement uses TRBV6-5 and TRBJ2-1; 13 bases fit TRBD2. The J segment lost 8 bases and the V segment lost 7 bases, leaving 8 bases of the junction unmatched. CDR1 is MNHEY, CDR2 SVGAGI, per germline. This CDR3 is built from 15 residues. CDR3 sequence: CASTLTSGGPHEQFF. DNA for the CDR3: TGTGCCAGCACCCTGACTAGCGGGGGGCCCCATGAGCAGTTCTTC.

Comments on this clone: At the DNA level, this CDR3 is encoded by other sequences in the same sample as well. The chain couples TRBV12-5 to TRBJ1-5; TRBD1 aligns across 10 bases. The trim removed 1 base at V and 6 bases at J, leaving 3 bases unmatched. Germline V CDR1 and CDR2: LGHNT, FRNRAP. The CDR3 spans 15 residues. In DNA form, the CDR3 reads TGTGCTAGTGGTTTGGAGACAGGGGGCAGTCAGCCCCAGCATTTT. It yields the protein CASGLETGGSQPQHF.

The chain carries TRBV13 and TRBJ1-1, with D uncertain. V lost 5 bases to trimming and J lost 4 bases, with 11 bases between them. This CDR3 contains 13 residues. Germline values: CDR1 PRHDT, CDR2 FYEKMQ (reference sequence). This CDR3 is CASSPGRRTEAFF. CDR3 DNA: TGTGCCAGCAGCCCGGGGAGGCGCACTGAAGCTTTCTTT.

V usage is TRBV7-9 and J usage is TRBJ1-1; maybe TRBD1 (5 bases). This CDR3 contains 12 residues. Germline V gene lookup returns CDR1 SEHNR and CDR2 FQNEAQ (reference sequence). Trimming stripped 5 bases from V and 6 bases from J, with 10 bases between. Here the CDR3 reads CASSRGTSEAFF. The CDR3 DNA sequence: TGTGCCAGCAGCCGAGGGACTTCTGAAGCTTTCTTT.

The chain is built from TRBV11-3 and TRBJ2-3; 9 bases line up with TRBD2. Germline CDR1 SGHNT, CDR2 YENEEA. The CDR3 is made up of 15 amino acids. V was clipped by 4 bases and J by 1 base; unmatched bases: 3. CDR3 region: CASSYRLAGTDTQYF. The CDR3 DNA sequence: TGTGCCAGCAGCTATCGACTAGCGGGCACAGATACGCAGTATTTT.

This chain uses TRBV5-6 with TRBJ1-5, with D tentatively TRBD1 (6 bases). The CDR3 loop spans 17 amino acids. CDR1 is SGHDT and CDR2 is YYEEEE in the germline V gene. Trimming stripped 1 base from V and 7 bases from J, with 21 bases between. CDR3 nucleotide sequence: TGTGCCAGCAGCTTGTATCGAGATTACAGGGTTGGACAGCCCCAGCATTTT. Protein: CASSLYRDYRVGQPQHF.

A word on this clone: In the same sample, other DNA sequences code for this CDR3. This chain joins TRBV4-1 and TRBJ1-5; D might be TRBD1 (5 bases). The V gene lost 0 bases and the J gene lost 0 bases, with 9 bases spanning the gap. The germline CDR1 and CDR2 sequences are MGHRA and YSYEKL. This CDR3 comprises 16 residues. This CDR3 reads CASSQEGGASNQPQHF. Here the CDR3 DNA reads TGCGCCAGCAGCCAAGAAGGAGGGGCTAGCAATCAGCCCCAGCATTTT.

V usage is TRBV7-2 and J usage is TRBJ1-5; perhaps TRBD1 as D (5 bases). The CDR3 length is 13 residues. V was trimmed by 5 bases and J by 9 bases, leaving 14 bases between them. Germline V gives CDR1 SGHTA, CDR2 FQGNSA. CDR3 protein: CASSPGVGRPQHF. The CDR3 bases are TGTGCCAGCAGCCCTGGGGTGGGGCGGCCCCAGCATTTT.

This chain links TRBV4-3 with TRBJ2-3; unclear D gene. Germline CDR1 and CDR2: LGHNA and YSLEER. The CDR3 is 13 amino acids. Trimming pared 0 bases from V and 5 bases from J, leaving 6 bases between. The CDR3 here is CASSQDPGDTQYF. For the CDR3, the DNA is TGCGCCAGCAGCCAAGATCCGGGAGATACGCAGTATTTT.

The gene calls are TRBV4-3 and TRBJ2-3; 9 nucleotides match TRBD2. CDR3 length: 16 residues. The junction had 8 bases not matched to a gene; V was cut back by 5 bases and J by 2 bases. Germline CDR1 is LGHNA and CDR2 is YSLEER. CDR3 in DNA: TGCGCCAGCAGCTTATCGACTAGCGGACACACAGATACGCAGTATTTT. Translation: CASSLSTSGHTDTQYF.

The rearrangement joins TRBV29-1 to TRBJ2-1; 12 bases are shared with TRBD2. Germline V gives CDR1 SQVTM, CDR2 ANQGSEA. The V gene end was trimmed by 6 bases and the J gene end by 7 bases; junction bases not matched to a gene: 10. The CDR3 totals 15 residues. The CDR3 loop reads CSVSLAGGRLNEQFF. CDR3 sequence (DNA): TGCAGCGTCAGCCTAGCGGGGGGGCGGTTGAATGAGCAGTTCTTC.

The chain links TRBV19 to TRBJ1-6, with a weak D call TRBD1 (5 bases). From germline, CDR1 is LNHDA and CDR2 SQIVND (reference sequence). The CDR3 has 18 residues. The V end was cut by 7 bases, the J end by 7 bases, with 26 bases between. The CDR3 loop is CASTSLWALGKGNSPLHF. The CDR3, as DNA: TGTGCCAGTACTTCCCTGTGGGCCCTTGGAAAGGGGAATTCACCCCTCCACTTT.

The CDR3: CASSPDRGHEKLFF. The CDR3 DNA reads as TGTGCCAGCAGCCCCGACAGGGGGCATGAAAAACTGTTTTTT. The chain recombines TRBV5-6 with TRBJ1-4; TRBD1 matches at 10 bases. Germline V gene lookup returns CDR1 SGHDT and CDR2 YYEEEE. This CDR3 is 14 amino acids long. The V segment lost 4 bases and the J segment 6 bases; nucleotides outside the gene matches: 3.

The DNA for the CDR3 is TGTGCCAGCAGCTTAGCAAGTTTCGGGGAAAGCTCCTACAATGAGCAGTTCTTC. Its translation is CASSLASFGESSYNEQFF. This chain joins TRBV7-2 and TRBJ2-1; D is possibly TRBD2 (5 bases). Germline loops: CDR1 SGHTA, CDR2 FQGNSA. This CDR3 region has 18 residues. V dropped 0 bases and J dropped 0 bases, with 15 bases sitting between them.

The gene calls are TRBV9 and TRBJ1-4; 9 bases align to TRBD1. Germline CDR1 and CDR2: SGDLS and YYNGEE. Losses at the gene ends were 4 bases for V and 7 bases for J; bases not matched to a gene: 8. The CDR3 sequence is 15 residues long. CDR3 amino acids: CASSTTGTGPEKLFF. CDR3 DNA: TGTGCCAGCAGCACCACCGGGACAGGGCCTGAAAAACTGTTTTTT.

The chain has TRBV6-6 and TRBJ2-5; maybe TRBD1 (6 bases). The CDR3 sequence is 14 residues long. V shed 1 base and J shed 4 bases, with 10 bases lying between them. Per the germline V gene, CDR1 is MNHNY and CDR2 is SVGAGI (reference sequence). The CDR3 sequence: CASSYLDRTETQYF. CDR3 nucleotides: TGTGCCAGCAGTTACTTAGACAGGACAGAGACCCAGTACTTC.

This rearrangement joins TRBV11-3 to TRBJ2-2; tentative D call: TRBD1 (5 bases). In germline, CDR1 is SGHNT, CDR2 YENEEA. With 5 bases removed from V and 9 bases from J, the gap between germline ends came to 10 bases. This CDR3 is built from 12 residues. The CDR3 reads CASSPRVRELFF. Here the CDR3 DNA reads TGTGCCAGCAGCCCCAGGGTCCGGGAGCTGTTTTTT. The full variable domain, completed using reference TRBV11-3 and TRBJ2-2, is EAGVVQSPRYKIIEKKQPVAFWCNPISGHNTLYWYLQNLGQGPELLIRYENEEAVDDSQLPKDRFSAERLKGVDSTLKIQPAELGDSAVYLCASSPRVRELFFGEGSRLTVL.

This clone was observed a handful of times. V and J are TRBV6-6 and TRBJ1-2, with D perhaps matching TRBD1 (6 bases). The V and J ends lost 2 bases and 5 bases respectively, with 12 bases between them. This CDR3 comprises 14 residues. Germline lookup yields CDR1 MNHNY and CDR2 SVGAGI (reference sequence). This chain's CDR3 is CASSYMAGDYGYTF. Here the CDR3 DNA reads TGTGCCAGCAGTTACATGGCAGGGGATTATGGCTACACCTTC.

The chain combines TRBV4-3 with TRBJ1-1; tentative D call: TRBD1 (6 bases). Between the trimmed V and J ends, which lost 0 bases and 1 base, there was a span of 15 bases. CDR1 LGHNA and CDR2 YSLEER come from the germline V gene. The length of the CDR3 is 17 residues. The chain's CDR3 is CASSQDPTGLRNTEAFF. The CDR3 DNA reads TGCGCCAGCAGCCAAGATCCCACAGGGCTGCGGAACACTGAAGCTTTCTTT.

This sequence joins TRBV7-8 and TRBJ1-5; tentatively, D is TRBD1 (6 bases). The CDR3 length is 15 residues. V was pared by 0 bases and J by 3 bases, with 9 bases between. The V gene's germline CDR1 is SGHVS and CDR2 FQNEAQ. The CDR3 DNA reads TGTGCCAGCAGCTTAGCCCGGGACAACAATCAGCCCCAGCATTTT. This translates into CASSLARDNNQPQHF.

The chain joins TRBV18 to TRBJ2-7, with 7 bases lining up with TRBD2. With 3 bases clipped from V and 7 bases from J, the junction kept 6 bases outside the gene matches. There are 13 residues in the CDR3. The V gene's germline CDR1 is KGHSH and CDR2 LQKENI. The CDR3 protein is CASSPRLAEEQYF. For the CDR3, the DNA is TGTGCCAGCTCACCGAGACTAGCAGAAGAGCAGTACTTC.

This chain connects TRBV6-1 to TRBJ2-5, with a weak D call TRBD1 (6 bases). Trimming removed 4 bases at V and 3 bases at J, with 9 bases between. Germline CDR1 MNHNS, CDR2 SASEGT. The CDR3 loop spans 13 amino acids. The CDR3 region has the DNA TGTGCCAGCAGTGGAGGACAGAAAGAGACCCAGTACTTC. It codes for CASSGGQKETQYF.

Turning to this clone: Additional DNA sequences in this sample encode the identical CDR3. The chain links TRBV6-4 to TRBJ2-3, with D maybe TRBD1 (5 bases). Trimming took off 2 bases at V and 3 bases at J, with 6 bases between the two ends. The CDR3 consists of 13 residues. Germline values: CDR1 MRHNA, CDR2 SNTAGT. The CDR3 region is CASSDRGTDTQYF. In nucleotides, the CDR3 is TGTGCCAGCAGTGACAGGGGAACAGATACGCAGTATTTT.

CDR3 nucleotide sequence: TGTGCCAGTAGTTTCCTAGTCGGTGAGCAGTTCTTC. Translating gives CASSFLVGEQFF. V usage is TRBV19 and J usage is TRBJ2-1; no clear D. The CDR3 is 12 amino acids. Germline V gene lookup returns CDR1 LNHDA and CDR2 SQIVND (reference sequence). V lost 5 bases and J 9 bases, leaving 11 bases between the germline ends.